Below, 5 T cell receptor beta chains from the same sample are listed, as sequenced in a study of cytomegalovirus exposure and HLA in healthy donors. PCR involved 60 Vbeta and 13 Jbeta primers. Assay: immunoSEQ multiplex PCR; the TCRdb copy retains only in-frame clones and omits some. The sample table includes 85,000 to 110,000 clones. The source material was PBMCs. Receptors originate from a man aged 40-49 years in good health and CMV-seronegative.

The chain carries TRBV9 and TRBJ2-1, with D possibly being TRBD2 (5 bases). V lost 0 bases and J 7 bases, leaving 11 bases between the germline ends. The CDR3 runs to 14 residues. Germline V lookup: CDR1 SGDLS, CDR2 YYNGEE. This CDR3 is CASSVGSGSNEQFF. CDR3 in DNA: TGTGCCAGCAGCGTAGGATCGGGGAGTAATGAGCAGTTCTTC.

The CDR3 nucleotides read TGTGCCATCAGTGCGGGAAGTCAGGGGGCAGGAGGCTACACCTTC. Protein sequence: CAISAGSQGAGGYTF. The chain couples TRBV10-3 to TRBJ1-2, with 8 bases that match TRBD1. V lost 4 bases and J lost 8; bases outside the gene matches: 12. Germline V gene lookup returns CDR1 ENHRY and CDR2 SYGVKD. The CDR3 extends over 15 amino acids.

The CDR3 DNA follows: TGTGCCAGCAGCTTAGTTAGGGCAGGGAAAAACACCATATATTTT. Its protein is CASSLVRAGKNTIYF. This chain connects TRBV7-2 to TRBJ1-3; maybe TRBD1 (5 bases). CDR1 is SGHTA and CDR2 is FQGNSA in the germline V gene. This CDR3 spans 15 amino acids. Between the trimmed V and J ends, which lost 1 base and 6 bases, there was a span of 13 bases.

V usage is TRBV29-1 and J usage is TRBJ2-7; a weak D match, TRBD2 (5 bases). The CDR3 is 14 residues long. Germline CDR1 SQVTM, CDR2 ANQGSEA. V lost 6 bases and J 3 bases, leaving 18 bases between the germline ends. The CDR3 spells CSVISAERDYEQYF. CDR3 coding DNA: TGCAGCGTGATATCGGCGGAGAGGGACTACGAGCAGTACTTC.

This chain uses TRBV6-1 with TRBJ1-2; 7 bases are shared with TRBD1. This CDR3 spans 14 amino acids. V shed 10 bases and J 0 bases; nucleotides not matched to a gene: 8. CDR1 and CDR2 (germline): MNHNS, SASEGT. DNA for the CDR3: TGTGCCACCAAGGACAGGCAAGCTAACTATGGCTACACCTTC. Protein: CATKDRQANYGYTF.